Below are 9 T cell receptor beta chains sequenced from a single sample in a study of T cell repertoires in cytomegalovirus infection. Their target antigens are unknown. TCRdb processed the reads anew with MiXCR; each CDR3 protein has one entry. The sample contains around 310,000 distinct CDR3 sequences, about 28% of which appear only once. Sequences were derived from cultured PBMCs, sampled from culture after CMV antigen stimulation. Source of these receptors: a human donor in good health (CMV status not recorded). Some clones in this sample may be carry-over from other donors' samples.

The table lists this clonotype with many counts. The chain employs TRBV7-9 and TRBJ2-2; a weak D match, TRBD2 (6 bases). Trimming shortened V by 1 base and J by 7 bases, and 13 bases separated the two germline ends. CDR1 SEHNR and CDR2 FQNEAQ come from the germline V gene (reference sequence). The CDR3 contains 15 residues. CDR3 residues: CASSLEDGSLGELFF. CDR3 coding DNA: TGTGCCAGCAGCTTAGAAGACGGGAGTCTCGGGGAGCTGTTTTTT. The entire variable domain, with the rest obtained from reference TRBV7-9 and TRBJ2-2, is as follows: DTGVSQNPRHKITKRGQNVTFRCDPISEHNRLYWYRQTLGQGPEFLTYFQNEAQLEKSRLLSDRFSAERPKGSFSTLEIQRTEQGDSAMYLCASSLEDGSLGELFFGEGSRLTVL.

This clonotype has ten or more counts. This chain connects TRBV2 to TRBJ2-7, with D tentatively TRBD1 or TRBD2 (5 bases each). V lost 8 bases to trimming and J lost 3 bases, with 11 bases between them. This CDR3 comprises 12 residues. Germline CDR1 reads SNHLY; CDR2 reads FYNNEI. CDR3 region: CASRDGNYEQYF. The CDR3 nucleotides read TGTGCCAGCCGGGACGGCAACTACGAGCAGTACTTC.

V is TRBV25-1 and J is TRBJ1-1; D not resolved. V was trimmed by 1 base and J by 1 base, leaving 7 bases between them. The CDR3 covers 14 residues. Germline V lookup: CDR1 MGHDK, CDR2 SYGVNS. DNA of the CDR3: TGTGCCAGCAGTGAATCGGAGGGGAACACTGAAGCTTTCTTT. Translated, it gives CASSESEGNTEAFF.

This sequence joins TRBV27 and TRBJ2-2; D is unresolved. The V and J ends lost 4 bases and 10 bases respectively, with 13 bases between them. Germline CDR1 reads MNHEY; CDR2 reads SMNVEV (reference sequence). The length of the CDR3 is 13 residues. The CDR3 region has the DNA TGTGCCAGCAGTTCCGTGGGCCTTAAGGAGCTGTTTTTT. Residues: CASSSVGLKELFF.

This chain joins TRBV2 and TRBJ2-7; TRBD2 is a possible D gene (6 bases). V lost 6 bases, J lost 5 bases, and 14 bases lay in between. Germline values: CDR1 SNHLY, CDR2 FYNNEI. The CDR3 consists of 13 residues. CDR3 sequence: CASRGDWEDEQYF. The CDR3 DNA reads TGTGCCAGCAGGGGGGACTGGGAGGACGAGCAGTACTTC.

CDR3 bases: TGTGCCAGCAGCCGACTAGCGGGGATCAGTGAGCAGTTCTTC. Its protein product is CASSRLAGISEQFF. This rearrangement joins TRBV7-3 to TRBJ2-1; 11 nucleotides line up with TRBD2. The CDR3 spans 14 residues. V was pared by 5 bases and J by 9 bases, with 6 bases of the junction left unmatched. Germline loops: CDR1 SGHTA, CDR2 FQGTGA.

In this sample, this clonotype turned up a few times. DNA for the CDR3: TGTGCCAGCAAGGGGCAGCAAAATGAAAAACTGTTTTTT. Its translation: CASKGQQNEKLFF. This chain connects TRBV28 to TRBJ1-4; weak D call: TRBD1 (5 bases). CDR3 length: 13 residues. V lost 7 bases and J lost 5, with 11 bases in between. Germline V lookup: CDR1 MDHEN, CDR2 SYDVKM.

This clonotype came up a few times. This chain links TRBV18 with TRBJ2-1, with D hard to call. Germline values: CDR1 KGHSH, CDR2 LQKENI. The CDR3 is 15 amino acids. Trimming cost V 6 bases and J 3 bases, with 15 bases left between them. The CDR3 coding sequence is TGTGCCAGCTCCCCAGCGACTCGCCTCTACAATGAGCAGTTCTTC. Its translation is CASSPATRLYNEQFF.

This clonotype has a handful of counts. V and J are TRBV7-6 and TRBJ2-3; TRBD2 matches at 12 bases. V gave up 2 bases and J gave up 1 base; unmatched junction bases: 7. The CDR3 consists of 18 residues. Germline V gene data show CDR1 as SGHVS and CDR2 as FNYEAQ. Here the CDR3 DNA reads TGTGCCAGCAGCTTATACCTAGCGGGGGGGCATGGCACAGATACGCAGTATTTT. It specifies CASSLYLAGGHGTDTQYF.